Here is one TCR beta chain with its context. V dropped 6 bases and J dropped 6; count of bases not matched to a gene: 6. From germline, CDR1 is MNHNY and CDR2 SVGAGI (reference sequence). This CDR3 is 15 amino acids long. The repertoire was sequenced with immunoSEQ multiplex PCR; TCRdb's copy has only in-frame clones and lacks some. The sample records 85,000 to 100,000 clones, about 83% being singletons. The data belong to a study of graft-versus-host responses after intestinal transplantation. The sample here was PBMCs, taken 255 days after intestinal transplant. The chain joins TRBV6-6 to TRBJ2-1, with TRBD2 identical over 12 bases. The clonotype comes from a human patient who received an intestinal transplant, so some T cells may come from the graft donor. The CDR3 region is CASSKTSGGLNEQFF. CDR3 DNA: TGTGCCAGCAGCAAGACTAGCGGGGGTCTCAATGAGCAGTTCTTC.